Listed here is a single TCR beta chain. CDR1 SGHTA and CDR2 FQGTGA come from the germline V gene. V lost 2 bases and J 5 bases, leaving 15 bases between the germline ends. This CDR3 is 15 amino acids long. The sample belongs to a study of T cell clonotyping in hematopoietic cell transplantation. Data came from immunoSEQ multiplex PCR; TCRdb stores just in-frame clones and leaves some out. The profile shows approximately 42,000 clones, 85% of them singletons. Time point denoted: recipient sample about 28 days before transplant, after cytoreduction. This chain joins TRBV7-3 and TRBJ2-5; perhaps TRBD2 as D (7 bases). The sequencing here drew on peripheral blood mononuclear cells, taken before stem cell transplant. The clonotype originates from a man aged 60 to 75 with acute myeloid leukemia. Some clones in this sample may be carry-over from other donors' samples. CDR3 coding DNA: TGTGCCAGCAGCTTATGGGGGGGGCGAGGGGAGACCCAGTACTTC. This encodes CASSLWGGRGETQYF.